These 26 T cell receptor beta chains share one sample of origin, sequenced in a study of cytomegalovirus exposure and HLA in healthy donors (TCRdb year 2017). The method was the immunoSEQ multiplex PCR assay. A mixture of 60 forward primers for TCR Vbeta segments and 13 reverse primers for TCR Jbeta segments was used in the multiplex PCR. As stored in TCRdb, this immuneACCESS dataset retains in-frame rearrangements with V and J assigned. A fraction of the clones does not appear; measured against another copy, unresolved V genes explain less than half of the discrepancy, and the remainder lacks a known reason. In this sample the table shows some 110,000 clones, 75% to 80% of which occur a single time. Roughly 5% of the sample belongs to the ten largest clones. The specimen was PBMCs. These receptors originate from a man in his 60s in good health and CMV-seropositive.

This rearrangement joins TRBV5-1 to TRBJ1-3; 8 bases are shared with TRBD1. The V gene's germline CDR1 is SGHRS and CDR2 YFSETQ. The V and J ends lost 1 base and 4 bases, in that order; junction bases with no gene match: 4. This CDR3 comprises 15 residues. CDR3 amino acids: CASSLTTGEGNTIYF. The CDR3 DNA reads as TGCGCCAGCAGCTTGACGACAGGGGAGGGAAACACCATATATTTT.

The chain recombines TRBV11-2 with TRBJ2-7; no firm D call. The V gene lost 3 bases and the J gene lost 0 bases, with 18 bases spanning the gap. CDR3 length: 17 amino acids. Germline V gives CDR1 SGHAT, CDR2 FQNNGV. The CDR3 nucleotides are TGTGCCAGCAGCTTTAGTTTTGTCGGGTCTAGCTCCTACGAGCAGTACTTC. This gives the protein CASSFSFVGSSSYEQYF.

The chain links TRBV2 to TRBJ2-5; D remains ambiguous. Germline V CDR1 and CDR2: SNHLY, FYNNEI. There are 14 residues in the CDR3. Trimming stripped 6 bases from V and 2 bases from J, with 13 bases between. For the CDR3, the DNA is TGTGCCAGCAGGGATAGAGACACGCAAGAGACCCAGTACTTC. Its translation is CASRDRDTQETQYF.

This clone occurred once. The V gene is TRBV5-1, the J gene TRBJ1-4; 7 bases align to TRBD1. Germline CDR1 SGHRS, CDR2 YFSETQ. V dropped 4 bases and J dropped 5; count of bases not matched to a gene: 8. The CDR3 is 15 amino acids. CDR3 protein: CASSAQGVGNEKLFF. The CDR3 region has the DNA TGCGCCAGCAGCGCCCAGGGGGTGGGCAATGAAAAACTGTTTTTT. The entire variable domain, with the rest obtained from reference TRBV5-1 and TRBJ1-4, is as follows: KAGVTQTPRYLIKTRGQQVTLSCSPISGHRSVSWYQQTPGQGLQFLFEYFSETQRNKGNFPGRFSGRQFSNSRSEMNVSTLELGDSALYLCASSAQGVGNEKLFFGSGTQLSVL.

The chain combines TRBV5-4 with TRBJ2-5; a possible D gene is TRBD1 (6 bases). The tail of the sequence fits TRBJ2-7 better, so the J call may be wrong. The CDR3 has 15 residues. Germline V CDR1 and CDR2: SGHNT, YYREEE (reference sequence). For the CDR3, the DNA is TGTGCCAGCAGCTTGGGAACTACAGGGAGCTACGAGCAGTACTTC. This encodes CASSLGTTGSYEQYF.

The V call is TRBV6-5, the J call TRBJ1-6, with D unclear. Germline values: CDR1 MNHEY, CDR2 SVGAGI. CDR3 length: 15 residues. V was pared by 0 bases and J by 8 bases, with 11 bases between. CDR3 sequence (DNA): TGTGCCAGCAGTTACTCGAGGGCCCCCGATTCACCCCTCCACTTT. Translated, it gives CASSYSRAPDSPLHF.

This clone was seen more than once but under ten times. The DNA for the CDR3 is TGTGCCAGCAGCCCCGGGACAGGGTGGCAGCCCCAGCATTTT. Residues: CASSPGTGWQPQHF. V is TRBV6-1 and J is TRBJ1-5, with TRBD1 identical over 9 bases. J lost 7 bases, V lost 6 bases, and 7 bases had no gene match. CDR3 length: 14 amino acids. Germline loops: CDR1 MNHNS, CDR2 SASEGT.

This rearrangement joins TRBV5-1 to TRBJ2-5, with 9 bases lining up with TRBD1. Per the germline V gene, CDR1 is SGHRS and CDR2 is YFSETQ. The CDR3 runs to 16 residues. J gave up 1 base and V 0 bases, and 4 bases lay outside the gene matches. The DNA of the CDR3 is TGCGCCAGCAGCTTGGAGCCGGGACAGGGCCAAGAGACCCAGTACTTC. This sequence encodes CASSLEPGQGQETQYF. Variable domain in full (rest from reference TRBV5-1 and TRBJ2-5): KAGVTQTPRYLIKTRGQQVTLSCSPISGHRSVSWYQQTPGQGLQFLFEYFSETQRNKGNFPGRFSGRQFSNSRSEMNVSTLELGDSALYLCASSLEPGQGQETQYFGPGTRLLVL.

The chain has TRBV5-1 and TRBJ2-3, with a weak D call TRBD2 (6 bases). The CDR3 length is 14 residues. V was shortened by 4 bases and J by 2 bases, with 11 bases between the two germline ends. Germline CDR1 SGHRS, CDR2 YFSETQ. DNA of the CDR3: TGCGCCAGCAGCGGGCGGGACCTCACAGATACGCAGTATTTT. Protein sequence: CASSGRDLTDTQYF.

V and J are TRBV27 and TRBJ2-3; 12 bases map to TRBD2. Trimming cost V 7 bases and J 4 bases; bases outside gene matches: 3. Germline CDR1 is MNHEY and CDR2 is SMNVEV (reference sequence). The CDR3 has 14 residues. This CDR3 is CASTPSGGADTQYF. The CDR3 DNA is TGTGCCAGCACCCCTAGCGGGGGGGCAGATACGCAGTATTTT.

This clone was seen more than once but under ten times. The chain is built from TRBV5-6 and TRBJ1-3, with 8 bases aligning to TRBD1. Germline loops: CDR1 SGHDT, CDR2 YYEEEE. Unmatched junction bases numbered 4, after V lost 2 bases and J lost 0 bases. The CDR3 runs to 16 residues. The CDR3 bases are TGTGCCAGCAGCTTCAGGGGGCGAAGCTCTGGAAACACCATATATTTT. Amino acid sequence: CASSFRGRSSGNTIYF.

Note on this clone: Other DNA sequences in the same sample also yield this CDR3. The J gene is TRBJ1-2, the V gene TRBV6-5; D perhaps matches TRBD1 (5 bases). The CDR3 is made up of 12 amino acids. V shed 2 bases and J shed 7 bases, with 8 bases lying between them. Germline V gene sequence: CDR1 MNHEY, CDR2 SVGAGI. The CDR3 DNA sequence: TGTGCCAGCAGTTACAGGGGCGGTGGCTACACCTTC. It specifies CASSYRGGGYTF.

The V and J genes are TRBV7-2 and TRBJ1-6, with D possibly TRBD1 on 5 matching bases. V lost 5 bases to trimming and J lost 6 bases, with 17 bases between them. Germline V gene data show CDR1 as SGHTA and CDR2 as FQGNSA. The CDR3 is 16 amino acids. Written as DNA, the CDR3 is TGTGCCAGCAGCCCCACCGGTGACAGATCTAATTCACCCCTCCACTTT. As protein: CASSPTGDRSNSPLHF.

The chain is built from TRBV6-1 and TRBJ1-3, with a tentative D call TRBD1 (6 bases). The CDR3 totals 16 residues. The V gene lost 2 bases and the J gene lost 1 base, with 12 bases spanning the gap. Germline V CDR1 and CDR2: MNHNS, SASEGT. The CDR3 sequence: CASSESGVPSGNTIYF. The CDR3 region has the DNA TGTGCCAGCAGTGAATCAGGGGTACCTTCTGGAAACACCATATATTTT.

With regard to this clone: Other nucleotide sequences from this sample produce the same CDR3. The J gene is TRBJ2-5, the V gene TRBV5-1, with 7 bases that match TRBD2. CDR1 is SGHRS, CDR2 YFSETQ, per germline. The length of the CDR3 is 14 residues. With 3 bases clipped from V and 4 bases from J, the junction kept 6 bases outside the gene matches. CDR3 bases: TGCGCCAGCAGCTGGGGGGGTGGCGGAGAGACCCAGTACTTC. This codes for CASSWGGGGETQYF.

This chain joins TRBV27 and TRBJ2-3; 10 bases map to TRBD2. This CDR3 comprises 22 residues. The ends lost 4 bases at V and 1 base at J; junction bases unmatched: 23. Germline CDR1 is MNHEY and CDR2 is SMNVEV (reference sequence). The CDR3: CASSSSKLTTTSGFGRTDTQYF. CDR3 nucleotide sequence: TGTGCCAGCAGTTCCTCCAAGCTTACAACGACTAGCGGGTTTGGTCGCACAGATACGCAGTATTTT.

This rearrangement joins TRBV6-1 to TRBJ1-5, with TRBD1 matching 8 bases. The CDR3 length is 14 residues. With 6 bases clipped from V and 4 bases from J, the junction kept 5 bases outside the gene matches. Germline CDR1 and CDR2: MNHNS and SASEGT. This CDR3 reads CASRSGGANQPQHF. The CDR3 region has the DNA TGTGCCAGCAGATCAGGGGGCGCGAATCAGCCCCAGCATTTT.

The chain combines TRBV6-1 with TRBJ2-1; 11 bases fit TRBD2. The CDR3 extends over 15 amino acids. V shed 10 bases and J 6 bases; nucleotides not matched to a gene: 11. CDR1 MNHNS and CDR2 SASEGT come from the germline V gene. The CDR3 DNA is TGTGCCACGACCATAGCGGGGGGGCCGAGCAATGAGCAGTTCTTC. As protein: CATTIAGGPSNEQFF.

J is TRBJ1-3 and V is TRBV7-6; weak D call: TRBD1 (5 bases). Germline loops: CDR1 SGHVS, CDR2 FNYEAQ. CDR3 length: 14 amino acids. Trimming pared 1 base from V and 6 bases from J, leaving 10 bases between. The DNA of the CDR3 is TGTGCCAGCAGCTTAGGCAGGGTGACAAACACCATATATTTT. Translating gives CASSLGRVTNTIYF.

The chain recombines TRBV7-3 with TRBJ2-3, with 8 bases fitting TRBD2. The trim removed 5 bases at V and 1 base at J, leaving 5 bases unmatched. CDR3 size: 15 residues. The V gene's germline CDR1 is SGHTA and CDR2 FQGTGA. CDR3 protein: CASSPSGGRTDTQYF. The CDR3 DNA follows: TGTGCCAGCAGCCCCAGCGGGGGCCGCACAGATACGCAGTATTTT.

The chain couples TRBV20-1 to TRBJ2-3; D is unresolved. Trimming removed 0 bases at V and 8 bases at J, with 6 bases between. Germline lookup yields CDR1 DFQATT and CDR2 SNEGSKA (reference sequence). The CDR3 loop spans 11 amino acids. For the CDR3, the DNA is TGCAGTGCTAGAGACGGTGGTACGCAGTATTTT. It codes for CSARDGGTQYF.

This sequence joins TRBV28 and TRBJ2-7; weak D call: TRBD1 (5 bases). Germline CDR1 is MDHEN and CDR2 is SYDVKM. This CDR3 region has 12 residues. The germline V and J ends were trimmed by 5 bases and 5 bases, with 10 bases remaining between them. Here the CDR3 reads CASSPGNNEQYF. In DNA form, the CDR3 reads TGTGCCAGCAGTCCAGGGAATAACGAGCAGTACTTC.

The CDR3 loop reads CASSDQGGMRYGYTF. In nucleotides, the CDR3 is TGTGCCAGCAGTGACCAGGGTGGTATGCGTTATGGCTACACCTTC. The V and J genes are TRBV2 and TRBJ1-2; a possible D gene is TRBD1 (5 bases). The CDR3 covers 15 residues. From germline, CDR1 is SNHLY and CDR2 FYNNEI. Deletions cut 3 bases from V and 5 bases from J, with 16 bases between.

The chain links TRBV11-2 to TRBJ1-2; D might be TRBD1 (5 bases). Trimming took off 2 bases at V and 8 bases at J, with 9 bases between the two ends. The CDR3 spans 12 residues. CDR1 and CDR2 from the germline V gene are SGHAT and FQNNGV. CDR3 sequence: CASSLSGDGYTF. The CDR3 region has the DNA TGTGCCAGCAGCTTAAGCGGGGACGGCTACACCTTC.

The chain uses TRBV2 and TRBJ2-7; weak D call: TRBD2 (7 bases). Germline V gives CDR1 SNHLY, CDR2 FYNNEI. The CDR3 is 15 residues long. The germline V and J ends were trimmed by 5 bases and 3 bases, with 17 bases remaining between them. The DNA of the CDR3 is TGTGCCAGCAGTAATCTTGGCGGGGGCATCTACGAGCAGTACTTC. Translating it yields CASSNLGGGIYEQYF.

The chain links TRBV9 to TRBJ2-1; a weak D match, TRBD1 (5 bases). Between the trimmed V and J ends, which lost 3 bases and 7 bases, there was a span of 17 bases. The CDR3 totals 15 residues. Germline loops: CDR1 SGDLS, CDR2 YYNGEE. The DNA for the CDR3 is TGTGCCAGCAGCGACGACCTGCTTACAGGTAATGAGCAGTTCTTC. Its protein product is CASSDDLLTGNEQFF.